The 4 T cell receptor beta chains reported below all come from one sample, sequenced in a study of T cells after yellow fever vaccination. TCRdb re-analysed the 5' RACE reads in MiXCR, keeping a single row per CDR3 protein. Among roughly 68,000 distinct CDR3 sequences, approximately 6.1% were seen once, and the ten largest hold about 40%. Sample: CD8+ T cells sorted from PBMCs, taken roughly seven weeks after the first yellow fever vaccination. The receptor source for this set is a man aged 18 to 35 who received the YFV17D yellow fever vaccine.

This clonotype was seen a handful of times. The chain links TRBV25-1 to TRBJ2-5; a weak D match, TRBD2 (5 bases). V was clipped by 0 bases and J by 3 bases, with 8 bases between them. Per germline, CDR1 MGHDK and CDR2 SYGVNS. The CDR3 has 14 amino acids. For the CDR3, the DNA is TGTGCCAGCAGTGAATATGGGAGCGAAGAGACCCAGTACTTC. Translating gives CASSEYGSEETQYF.

This clonotype was picked up many times. The rearrangement joins TRBV19 to TRBJ2-4; 9 bases are shared with TRBD1. J gave up 5 bases and V 5 bases, and 7 bases lay outside the gene matches. The germline V gene has CDR1 LNHDA and CDR2 SQIVND (reference sequence). The CDR3 is 15 residues long. CDR3: CASSGTGRMENIQYF. The CDR3 region has the DNA TGTGCCAGTAGTGGGACAGGGAGGATGGAAAACATTCAGTACTTC.

The chain links TRBV10-3 to TRBJ1-1; D uncertain. There are 15 residues in the CDR3. V gave up 0 bases and J gave up 1 base, with 9 bases separating them. Germline CDR1 and CDR2: ENHRY and SYGVKD. CDR3 sequence reads: CAISESGVENTEAFF. Written as DNA, the CDR3 is TGTGCCATCAGTGAGTCAGGAGTAGAGAACACTGAAGCTTTCTTT.

The V gene is TRBV25-1, the J gene TRBJ1-1; D gene unclear. The CDR3 extends over 11 amino acids. V lost 6 bases to trimming and J lost 3 bases, with 5 bases between them. CDR1 MGHDK and CDR2 SYGVNS come from the germline V gene. The CDR3 DNA follows: TGTGCCAGCAGCATATACACTGAAGCTTTCTTT. It specifies CASSIYTEAFF.